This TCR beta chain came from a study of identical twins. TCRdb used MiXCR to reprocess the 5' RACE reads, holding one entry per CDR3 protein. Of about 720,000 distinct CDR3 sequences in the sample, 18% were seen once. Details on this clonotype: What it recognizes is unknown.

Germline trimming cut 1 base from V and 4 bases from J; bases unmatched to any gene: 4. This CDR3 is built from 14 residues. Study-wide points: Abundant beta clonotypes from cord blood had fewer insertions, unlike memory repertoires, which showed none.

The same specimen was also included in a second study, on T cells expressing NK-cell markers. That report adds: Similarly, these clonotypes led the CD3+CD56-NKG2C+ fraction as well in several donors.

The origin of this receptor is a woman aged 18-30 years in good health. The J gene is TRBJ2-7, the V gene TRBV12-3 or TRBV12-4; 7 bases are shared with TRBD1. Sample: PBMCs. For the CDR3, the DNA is TGTGCCAGCAGTTTAGGGGGACAGATATACGAGCAGTACTTC. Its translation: CASSLGGQIYEQYF.